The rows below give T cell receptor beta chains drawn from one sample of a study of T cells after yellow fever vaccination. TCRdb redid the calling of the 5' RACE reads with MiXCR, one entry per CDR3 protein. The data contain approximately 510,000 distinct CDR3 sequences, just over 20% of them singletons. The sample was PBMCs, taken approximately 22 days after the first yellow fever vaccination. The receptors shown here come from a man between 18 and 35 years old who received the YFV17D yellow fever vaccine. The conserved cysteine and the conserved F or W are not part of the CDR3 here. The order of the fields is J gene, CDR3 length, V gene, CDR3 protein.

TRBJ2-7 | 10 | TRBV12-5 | ASGQGIYEQY
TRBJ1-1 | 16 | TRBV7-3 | ASSREPGRSSSNTEAF
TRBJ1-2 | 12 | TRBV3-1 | ASSLSGTGGGYT
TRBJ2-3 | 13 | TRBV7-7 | ASSFGTSGTDTQY
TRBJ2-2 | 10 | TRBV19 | ASSNILRELF
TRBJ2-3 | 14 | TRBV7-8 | ASSLMRIPSTDTQY
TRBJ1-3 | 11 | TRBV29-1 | SVADGGGNTIY
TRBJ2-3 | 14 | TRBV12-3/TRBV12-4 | ASSFGFAGGTDTQY
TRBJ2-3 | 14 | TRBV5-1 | ASSLISGEVTDTQY
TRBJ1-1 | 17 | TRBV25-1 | ASSDRPTPTSGHGTEAF